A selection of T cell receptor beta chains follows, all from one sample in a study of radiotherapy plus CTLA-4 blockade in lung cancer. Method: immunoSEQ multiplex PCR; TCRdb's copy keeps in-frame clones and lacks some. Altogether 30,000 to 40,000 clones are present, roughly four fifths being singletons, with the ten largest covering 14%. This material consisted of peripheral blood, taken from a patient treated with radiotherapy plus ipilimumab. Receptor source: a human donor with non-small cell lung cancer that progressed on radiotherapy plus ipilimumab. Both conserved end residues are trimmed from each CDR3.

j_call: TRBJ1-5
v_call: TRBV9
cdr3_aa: ASSGYGANQPQH

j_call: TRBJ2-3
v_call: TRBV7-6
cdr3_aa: ASSWAGGTDTQY

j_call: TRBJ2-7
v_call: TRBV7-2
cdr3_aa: ASSPTPGLVEQY

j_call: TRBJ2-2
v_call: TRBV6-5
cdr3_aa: ASSLDRNTGELF

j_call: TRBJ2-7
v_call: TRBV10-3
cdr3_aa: AISPLAGGPAEQY

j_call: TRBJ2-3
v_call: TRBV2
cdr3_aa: ASSVNPPREITDTQY

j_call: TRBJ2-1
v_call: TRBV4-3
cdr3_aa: ASSQDWAGAGGYNEQF

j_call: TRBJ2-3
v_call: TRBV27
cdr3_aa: ASSSRQGSDTQY

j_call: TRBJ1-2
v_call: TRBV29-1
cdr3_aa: SVEVGGYSYGYT

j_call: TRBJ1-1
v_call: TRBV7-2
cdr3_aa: ASRSGQGYGAF

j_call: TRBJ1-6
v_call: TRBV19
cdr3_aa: ASNARDRDNSPLH

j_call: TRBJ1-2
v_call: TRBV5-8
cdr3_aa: ASSFGTGGGYT

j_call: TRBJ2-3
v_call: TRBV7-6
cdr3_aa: ASSLEDAGRTDTQY

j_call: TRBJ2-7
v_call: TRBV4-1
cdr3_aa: ASSQGGIEQY

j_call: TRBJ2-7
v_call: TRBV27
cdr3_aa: ASSPRLSREYLSYEQY

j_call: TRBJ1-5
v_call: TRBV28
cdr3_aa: ASSDGQVGRQPQH

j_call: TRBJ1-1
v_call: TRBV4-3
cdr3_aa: ASSQGFGFNTEAF

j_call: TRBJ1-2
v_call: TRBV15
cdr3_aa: ATSRGGVGYGYT

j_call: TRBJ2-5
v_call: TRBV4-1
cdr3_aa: ASSRPPGSGGGETQY

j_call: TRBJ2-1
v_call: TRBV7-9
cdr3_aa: ASSSGLANEQF

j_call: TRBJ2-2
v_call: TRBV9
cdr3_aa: ASSVGTGWAGELF

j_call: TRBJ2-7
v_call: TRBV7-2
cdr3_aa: ASSLARGGYEQY

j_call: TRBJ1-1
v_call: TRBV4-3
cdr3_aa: ASSHLTGGTEAF

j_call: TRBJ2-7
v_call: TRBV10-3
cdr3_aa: AISVSGLAGVFDEQY

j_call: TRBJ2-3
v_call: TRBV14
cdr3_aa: ASSQERTGTDTQY

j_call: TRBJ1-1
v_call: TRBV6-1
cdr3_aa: ASSEGAGFRSEAF

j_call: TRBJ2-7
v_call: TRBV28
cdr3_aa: ASSLDPGRIYEQY

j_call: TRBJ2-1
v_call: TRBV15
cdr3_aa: ATSLRDRGDEQF

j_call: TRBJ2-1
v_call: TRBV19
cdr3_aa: ASSMGLAGDWSDEQF

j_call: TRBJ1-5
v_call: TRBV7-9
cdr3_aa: ASSFPGSNQPQH

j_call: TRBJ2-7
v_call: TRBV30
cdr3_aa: AWSDPSRGYDEQY

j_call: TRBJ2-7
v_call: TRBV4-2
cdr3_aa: ASSPREDSSRDYEQY

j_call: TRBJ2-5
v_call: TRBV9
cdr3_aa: ASSVDGLFQETQY

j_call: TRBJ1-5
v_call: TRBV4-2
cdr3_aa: ASSQDILTVGNQPQH

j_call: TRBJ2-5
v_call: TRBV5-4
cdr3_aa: ASSSAAGGRETQY